This T cell receptor beta chain emerged from a study of T cell repertoires in cytomegalovirus infection. At the level of the study: CMV infection and matching HLA type were both indicated by public TCR beta signatures.

Study results and caveats: Cumulative frequency (of public TCR beta family members) identified carriers of CMV plus the relevant HLA.

Note on this clonotype: Its antigen is as yet unknown.

CDR3 length equals 17 residues. CDR1 and CDR2 (germline): MNHNY, SVGAGI (reference sequence). J gave up 2 bases and V 5 bases, and 12 bases lay outside the gene matches. Using its own MiXCR run on the reads, TCRdb lists one record per CDR3 protein. The data hold around 500,000 distinct CDR3 sequences, with under 55% observed a single time. Sequenced here: cultured PBMCs, sampled from culture after CMV antigen stimulation. This chain joins TRBV6-6 and TRBJ2-1, with 7 bases aligning to TRBD2. This TCR was sampled from a human donor in good health (CMV status not recorded). Some clones in this sample may be carry-over from other donors' samples. The CDR3 nucleotides are TGTGCCAGCAGTGGAGCTTGGGCGGGAGTTGCCTACAATGAGCAGTTCTTC. It is translated as CASSGAWAGVAYNEQFF.